The 23 T cell receptor beta chains given below trace back to one sample, sequenced in a study of T cells in Graves' hyperthyroidism and ophthalmopathy (dated by TCRdb to between 2018 and 2021). Library method: multiplex PCR. Sequencer: Illumina HiSeq 2000. The TCR beta CDR3 regions were amplified from the RNA transcripts. A first-round RT-PCR of the TCR CDR3 used the HTBI primer set with the Qiagen OneStep RT-PCR kit. TCRdb trimmed public reads at Q25 via fastp, called clones via MiXCR and kept in-frame beta chains. Each CDR3 protein gets just one entry, which takes the most common genes and DNA from the rows behind it. Here the sample has fewer than 900,000 distinct CDR3 sequences; roughly 17% occur a single time. The ten largest account for around 8% of the sample. The sequenced material came from blood. The origin of the receptors is a man between 18 and 35 years old with Graves' hyperthyroidism.

This clonotype was recorded many times. The CDR3 DNA reads TGTGCCAGCAGCCAAGATAGAGGGGCCGCTTGGAACATTCAGTACTTC. Translated, it gives CASSQDRGAAWNIQYF. The V call is TRBV3-1, the J call TRBJ2-4; D may correspond to TRBD1 or TRBD2 (5 bases each). From germline, CDR1 is LGHDT and CDR2 YNNKEL (reference sequence). CDR3 length: 16 residues. V lost 0 bases to trimming and J lost 7 bases, with 16 bases between them.

This clonotype was found a few times. The chain combines TRBV5-1 with TRBJ2-3, with TRBD1 matching over 7 bases. CDR1 is SGHRS, CDR2 YFSETQ, per germline. The CDR3 runs to 14 residues. V shed 0 bases and J 5 bases; nucleotides not matched to a gene: 3. The CDR3, as DNA: TGCGCCAGCAGCTTGGGGCAGGGGGAAGATACGCAGTATTTT. Translated, it gives CASSLGQGEDTQYF.

Worth noting for this clonotype: It may be a read error: a sequence one base away is much more abundant. This rearrangement joins TRBV28 to TRBJ1-2; D may be TRBD1 (6 bases). Trimming left V 8 bases short and J 5 bases short, with 18 bases between. Looked up from germline, CDR1 is MDHEN and CDR2 is SYDVKM. This CDR3 is 14 amino acids long. The CDR3: CASRPRTAGYGYTF. The CDR3 coding sequence is TGTGCCAGCCGCCCGCGGACAGCGGGTTATGGCTACACCTTC.

The chain couples TRBV20-1 to TRBJ1-1, with D unresolved. V dropped 1 base and J dropped 7 bases, with 13 bases sitting between them. Germline V gene data show CDR1 as DFQATT and CDR2 as SNEGSKA (reference sequence). This CDR3 is 13 amino acids long. The chain's CDR3 is CSARGLSWDEAFF. DNA for the CDR3: TGCAGTGCTAGAGGGCTCTCTTGGGATGAAGCTTTCTTT.

This sequence joins TRBV18 and TRBJ1-2; D is possibly TRBD1 (5 bases). Germline assignment: CDR1 KGHSH and CDR2 LQKENI. The CDR3 is 19 residues long. Trimming cost V 2 bases and J 3 bases, with 25 bases left between them. The CDR3 sequence: CASSPEAPGLPNRHYGYTF. The CDR3 nucleotides read TGTGCCAGCTCACCAGAAGCGCCGGGACTCCCCAACCGTCACTATGGCTACACCTTC.

This chain joins TRBV6-1 and TRBJ2-4; no clear D. V lost 6 bases and J 0 bases, leaving 6 bases between the germline ends. Germline V CDR1 and CDR2: MNHNS, SASEGT. This CDR3 region has 13 residues. The chain's CDR3 is CASREIAKNIQYF. CDR3 bases: TGTGCCAGCAGGGAGATAGCCAAAAACATTCAGTACTTC.

This clonotype was observed at least ten times. The chain employs TRBV3-1 and TRBJ2-1; no clear D gene. The CDR3 covers 11 residues. V was trimmed by 4 bases and J by 7 bases, leaving 5 bases between them. CDR1 is LGHDT, CDR2 YNNKEL, per germline (reference sequence). The chain's CDR3 is CASSRRNEQFF. CDR3 DNA sequence: TGTGCCAGCAGCCGGCGGAATGAGCAGTTCTTC.

The genes are TRBV24-1 and TRBJ2-1; 7 bases are a match to TRBD1. The germline gives CDR1 KGHDR, CDR2 SFDVKD. The trim removed 4 bases at V and 4 bases at J, leaving 9 bases unmatched. The CDR3 runs 16 residues. The CDR3 loop is CATSDPGQPQYNEQFF. As DNA, the CDR3 is TGTGCCACCAGTGACCCGGGACAGCCCCAGTACAATGAGCAGTTCTTC.

The CDR3 region is CASALPGLAPPELFF. CDR3 DNA: TGTGCCAGCGCACTACCGGGACTAGCGCCCCCGGAGCTGTTTTTT. The chain uses TRBV6-2 or TRBV6-3 and TRBJ2-2; 10 bases fit TRBD2. Trimming removed 8 bases from V and 10 bases from J; junction bases left unmatched: 13. The CDR3 runs to 15 residues. The germline CDR1 and CDR2 sequences are MNHEY and SVGEGT.

This clonotype was seen only a few times. V is TRBV15 and J is TRBJ1-5, with unresolved D. Germline V CDR1 and CDR2: LNHNV, YYDKDF (reference sequence). Trimming removed 0 bases from V and 2 bases from J, with 5 bases in between. The CDR3 is made up of 14 amino acids. In nucleotides, the CDR3 is TGTGCCACCAGCAGAGATCCGGGCAATCAGCCCCAGCATTTT. It yields the protein CATSRDPGNQPQHF.

This clonotype was counted at least ten times. V usage is TRBV28 and J usage is TRBJ1-1, with D possibly matching TRBD1 (5 bases). Germline V gene lookup returns CDR1 MDHEN and CDR2 SYDVKM. The CDR3 totals 16 residues. V was shortened by 4 bases and J by 0 bases, with 15 bases between the two germline ends. CDR3 coding DNA: TGTGCCAGCAGTTCAACAGGAGAAGTAATGAACACTGAAGCTTTCTTT. It translates to CASSSTGEVMNTEAFF. The complete variable domain, with remaining parts taken from reference TRBV28 and TRBJ1-1, reads DVKVTQSSRYLVKRTGEKVFLECVQDMDHENMFWYRQDPGLGLRLIYFSYDVKMKEKGDIPEGYSVSREKKERFSLILESASTNQTSMYLCASSSTGEVMNTEAFFGQGTRLTVV.

This clonotype was seen many times. The chain carries TRBV3-1 and TRBJ1-1; D not resolved. CDR3 length equals 14 residues. Deletions cut 4 bases from V and 6 bases from J, with 15 bases between. CDR1 and CDR2 (germline): LGHDT, YNNKEL (reference sequence). The CDR3 reads CASSPRPRRAEAFF. Here the CDR3 DNA reads TGTGCCAGCAGCCCACGACCCAGGAGAGCTGAAGCTTTCTTT.

The table lists this clonotype with many counts. This rearrangement joins TRBV18 to TRBJ2-1, with 9 bases matching TRBD2. Germline V CDR1 and CDR2: KGHSH, LQKENI. The V gene end was trimmed by 4 bases and the J gene end by 7 bases; junction bases not matched to a gene: 11. The CDR3 length is 16 residues. Written as DNA, the CDR3 is TGTGCCAGCTCACGCGAGTGGACTAGCGCTTTTAATGAGCAGTTCTTC. Translation: CASSREWTSAFNEQFF.

Ten or more counts support this clonotype. The V gene is TRBV12-3 or TRBV12-4, the J gene TRBJ1-4; TRBD1 is a possible D gene (5 bases). This CDR3 contains 15 residues. With 1 base removed from V and 0 bases from J, the gap between germline ends came to 6 bases. The CDR3 nucleotides read TGTGCCAGCAGTTTAGTGGGACCAACTAATGAAAAACTGTTTTTT. Amino acid sequence: CASSLVGPTNEKLFF.

This clonotype was counted many times. This chain joins TRBV2 and TRBJ2-7; 8 bases line up with TRBD2. Trimming took 2 bases from V and 4 from J; bases not matched to a gene: 7. The germline gives CDR1 SNHLY, CDR2 FYNNEI. This CDR3 spans 15 amino acids. The CDR3 DNA follows: TGTGCCAGCAGTGAATCGCTAGCGGGTTCTTACGAGCAGTACTTC. Its protein is CASSESLAGSYEQYF.

The chain recombines TRBV27 with TRBJ1-1, with no clear D. Germline V gives CDR1 MNHEY, CDR2 SMNVEV (reference sequence). V lost 1 base to trimming and J lost 1 base, with 4 bases between them. This CDR3 is built from 13 residues. As DNA, the CDR3 is TGTGCCAGCAGTTTATGCGAGAACACTGAAGCTTTCTTT. Its translation: CASSLCENTEAFF.

This clonotype showed up many times. The rearrangement joins TRBV7-2 to TRBJ2-5; tentative D call: TRBD2 (5 bases). Germline V gene data show CDR1 as SGHTA and CDR2 as FQGNSA. V lost 1 base and J 3 bases, leaving 9 bases between the germline ends. This CDR3 comprises 14 residues. CDR3 DNA sequence: TGTGCCAGCAGCTTAGGCCTAGCCAAAGAGACCCAGTACTTC. Translating gives CASSLGLAKETQYF. The whole variable domain, filled in from reference TRBV7-2 and TRBJ2-5, reads GAGVSQSPSNKVTEKGKDVELRCDPISGHTALYWYRQSLGQGLEFLIYFQGNSAPDKSGLPSDRFSAERTGGSVSTLTIQRTQQEDSAVYLCASSLGLAKETQYFGPGTRLLVL.

This clonotype has just a few counts. The chain combines TRBV12-5 with TRBJ1-1; D is unresolved. Looked up from germline, CDR1 is LGHNT and CDR2 is FRNRAP. Trimming cost V 2 bases and J 5 bases, with 6 bases left between them. The CDR3 length is 12 residues. The CDR3 spells CASGLWETEAFF. The CDR3 nucleotides are TGTGCTAGTGGTTTGTGGGAAACTGAAGCTTTCTTT.

In this sample, this clonotype turned up a few times. The rearrangement joins TRBV4-2 to TRBJ1-1; TRBD1 matches 10 bases. CDR1 and CDR2 (germline): LGHNA, YNFKEQ. With V trimmed by 1 base and J by 6 bases, 11 bases remained unmatched. CDR3 length: 17 residues. The CDR3 DNA reads TGTGCCAGCAGCCAAGGGCCCGGGACAGGGGCTTACGCTGAAGCTTTCTTT. This gives the protein CASSQGPGTGAYAEAFF.

The chain links TRBV6-2 or TRBV6-3 to TRBJ2-3, with no clear D. The CDR3 is 13 amino acids. V was pared by 2 bases and J by 4 bases, with 7 bases between. Germline V lookup: CDR1 MNHEY, CDR2 SVGEGT. CDR3 sequence reads: CASSYPASDTQYF. For the CDR3, the DNA is TGTGCCAGCAGTTACCCGGCCTCAGATACGCAGTATTTT.

This clonotype was counted a few times. One base away lies a much larger clone, so this may be a sequencing read error. The chain carries TRBV7-9 and TRBJ1-1, with no clear D. The CDR3 extends over 13 amino acids. V was clipped by 5 bases and J by 1 base, with 8 bases between them. From germline, CDR1 is SEHNR and CDR2 FQNEAQ (reference sequence). As DNA, the CDR3 is TGTGCCAGCAGCCAGACGGCGAACACTGAAGCTTTCTTT. Translated, it gives CASSQTANTEAFF.

At least ten counts were recorded for this clonotype. The J gene is TRBJ1-1, the V gene TRBV28; D uncertain. Trimming stripped 6 bases from V and 3 bases from J, with 14 bases between. The CDR3 covers 14 residues. CDR1 is MDHEN, CDR2 SYDVKM, per germline. CDR3 amino acids: CASSPRTRHTEAFF. In nucleotides, the CDR3 is TGTGCCAGCAGCCCAAGGACTAGGCACACTGAAGCTTTCTTT. The complete variable domain, with remaining parts taken from reference TRBV28 and TRBJ1-1, reads DVKVTQSSRYLVKRTGEKVFLECVQDMDHENMFWYRQDPGLGLRLIYFSYDVKMKEKGDIPEGYSVSREKKERFSLILESASTNQTSMYLCASSPRTRHTEAFFGQGTRLTVV.

This clonotype appeared many times. This chain uses TRBV7-6 with TRBJ2-7; 10 bases agree with TRBD2. This CDR3 comprises 15 residues. Germline V CDR1 and CDR2: SGHVS, FNYEAQ. Trimming took 3 bases from V and 4 from J; bases not matched to a gene: 6. In DNA form, the CDR3 reads TGTGCCAGCAGCTTCGGGGCTAGCGGGGGATACGAGCAGTACTTC. It yields the protein CASSFGASGGYEQYF.